These T cell receptor beta chains were read from a single sample in a study of shared clonotypes between healthy human individuals. Clones were sequenced by immunoSEQ multiplex PCR, and TCRdb holds only the in-frame ones, with some missing. Of over a million clones in the sample, roughly 95% were seen once. What was sequenced was naive CD4+ T cells sorted from blood. These receptors were obtained from a man under 40 in good health. CDR3s include the opening cysteine and the closing phenylalanine or tryptophan. A D gene is named only where the DNA matches it firmly. Clone size is shown for a subset of rows, as once, few, many or a class of expanded clone.

size,J,V,D,DNA,CDR3
-,TRBJ1-1,TRBV2,-,TGTGCCAGCAGTGGGAACGAGGCCTCTGAAGCTTTCTTT,CASSGNEASEAFF
-,TRBJ2-7,TRBV27,-,TGTGCCAGCAGGACCAACACCTACGAGCAGTACTTC,CASRTNTYEQYF
-,TRBJ2-7,TRBV7-9,-,TGTGCCAGCAGACCGACGGCTGCTGTTCCGGGCGAGCAGTACTTC,CASRPTAAVPGEQYF
-,TRBJ1-5,TRBV7-9,TRBD1,TGTGCCAGCAGCAGAGGACAGGGGGTTGGCAATCAGCCCCAGCATTTT,CASSRGQGVGNQPQHF
once,TRBJ1-1,TRBV7-2,-,TGTGCCAGCAGCTCGCGCGGGACTCCCAAATGGGGCACTGAAGCTTTCTTT,CASSSRGTPKWGTEAFF
-,TRBJ1-5,TRBV7-9,TRBD1,TGTGCCAGCAGCCAGGGGGAAGGTCAGCCCCAGCATTTT,CASSQGEGQPQHF
-,TRBJ2-1,TRBV6-1,TRBD2,TGTGCCAGCACCCCGGGAGGAGGGAAGGATGAGCAGTTCTTC,CASTPGGGKDEQFF
-,TRBJ2-7,TRBV5-1,TRBD2,TGCGCCAGCAGCTCGGGACTAGCATACGAGCAGTACTTC,CASSSGLAYEQYF
-,TRBJ1-4,TRBV7-9,TRBD1,TGTGCCAGCAGCTTAGGTTCCGGGACAGCCGCCCCAACTAATGAAAAACTGTTTTTT,CASSLGSGTAAPTNEKLFF
-,TRBJ2-7,TRBV5-6,-,TGTGCCAGCAGCGTGACCTACGAGCAGTACTTC,CASSVTYEQYF
-,TRBJ2-7,TRBV28,-,TGTGCCAGCAGTTTGGGGGGGCTAGCGAACTACGAGCAGTACTTC,CASSLGGLANYEQYF
-,TRBJ1-5,TRBV6-1,-,TGTGCCAGCAGTGAAGCGCATCGGGTCAATCAGCCCCAGCATTTT,CASSEAHRVNQPQHF
-,TRBJ1-2,TRBV5-4,-,TGTGCCAGCAGCTTTGAGGGCGCGAACTATGGCTACACCTTC,CASSFEGANYGYTF
-,TRBJ1-1,TRBV5-1,-,TGCGCCAGCAGCTTGGGTCAGGGATGGATGAACACTGAAGCTTTCTTT,CASSLGQGWMNTEAFF
-,TRBJ1-4,TRBV27,TRBD1,TGTGCCAGCAGTCAACAGGGGAAGGCGGATGAAAAACTGTTTTTT,CASSQQGKADEKLFF
-,TRBJ2-2,TRBV28,-,TGTGCCAGCAGTTTTCAGCGAGGGACCGGGGAGCTGTTTTTT,CASSFQRGTGELFF
-,TRBJ2-7,TRBV5-1,-,TGCGCCAGCAGCGGACTGCTGGCGTCAAGCTCCTACGAGCAGTACTTC,CASSGLLASSSYEQYF
-,TRBJ2-1,TRBV6-5,-,TGTGCCAGCAGTTACTCTGGGAACTTTTACAATGAGCAGTTCTTC,CASSYSGNFYNEQFF
-,TRBJ2-1,TRBV7-2,-,TGTGCCAGCAGCTCGTACTATGCAGGACAGTTCTTC,CASSSYYAGQFF
-,TRBJ2-5,TRBV18,-,TGTGCCAGCTCACCCCGGCCCCCTCCAGAGACCCAGTACTTC,CASSPRPPPETQYF
-,TRBJ2-5,TRBV28,-,TGTGCCAGCAGTCCACACATGGGACTCCGAGAGACCCAGTACTTC,CASSPHMGLRETQYF
-,TRBJ2-7,TRBV28,-,TGTGCCAGCAGTTCCCGGGCCTTCTCCTACGAGCAGTACTTC,CASSSRAFSYEQYF
few,TRBJ2-1,TRBV18,TRBD2,TGTGCCAGCTCACCCCGTGTGCTAGCGGAGTACAATGAGCAGTTCTTC,CASSPRVLAEYNEQFF
-,TRBJ1-2,TRBV2,-,TGTGCCAGCAGTGCAACCCCTGGCTACACCTTC,CASSATPGYTF
-,TRBJ1-5,TRBV7-9,-,TGTGCCAGCAGCCCTGGGGGCAATCAGCCCCAGCATTTT,CASSPGGNQPQHF
-,TRBJ1-4,TRBV4-1,-,TGCGCCAGCAGCCAAGGACGGTCGGGGCCCTCTAATGAAAAACTGTTTTTT,CASSQGRSGPSNEKLFF
-,TRBJ1-5,TRBV6-1,-,TGTGCCAGCACCCTCGGGCCTGGGGGCAATCAGCCCCAGCATTTT,CASTLGPGGNQPQHF
-,TRBJ2-2,TRBV27,TRBD2,TGTGCCAGCAAAGCCGGGACTAATCTTAACACCGGGGAGCTGTTTTTT,CASKAGTNLNTGELFF
-,TRBJ2-3,TRBV6-5,-,TGTGCCAGCAGTTACTCGATATTGAGCACAGATACGCAGTATTTT,CASSYSILSTDTQYF
-,TRBJ1-5,TRBV19,TRBD1,TGTGCCAGTAGAGCGGGACAGGGCAATCAGCCCCAGCATTTT,CASRAGQGNQPQHF
once,TRBJ2-7,TRBV28,TRBD2,TGTGCCAGCAGTTTGGGAGGCGGGAGCTTCTACGAGCAGTACTTC,CASSLGGGSFYEQYF
-,TRBJ2-3,TRBV9,-,TGTGCCAGCAGCGTAGCTAGTTTAACAGATACGCAGTATTTT,CASSVASLTDTQYF
-,TRBJ2-5,TRBV5-6,TRBD1,TGTGCCAGCGGAAGCCTCCTCCAACGGGACAGAGAGAAAGAGACCCAGTACTTC,CASGSLLQRDREKETQYF
-,TRBJ2-7,TRBV2,-,TGTGCCAGCAGTGATAGGCTAGTGTTTACCTACGAGCAGTACTTC,CASSDRLVFTYEQYF
-,TRBJ1-2,TRBV10-3,TRBD1,TGTGCCATCAGTGAGTGGACAGGGGAAGTGGGTGGCTACACCTTC,CAISEWTGEVGGYTF
once,TRBJ2-7,TRBV7-2,-,TGTGCCAGCAGCCCGAGAGGGGTTAGCGGATCCTACGAGCAGTACTTC,CASSPRGVSGSYEQYF
-,TRBJ1-2,TRBV5-1,TRBD1,TGCGCCAGCAGCTTACGACAGGGGGCGAACTATGGCTACACCTTC,CASSLRQGANYGYTF
-,TRBJ2-5,TRBV5-1,-,TGCGCCAGCAGCTTGGATGCAGGGGTAGAGACCCAGTACTTC,CASSLDAGVETQYF
-,TRBJ1-1,TRBV18,TRBD1,TGTGCCAGCTCACCAATCATGAACACCAAACAGGGGACTGGGAACACTGAAGCTTTCTTT,CASSPIMNTKQGTGNTEAFF
-,TRBJ1-1,TRBV18,-,TGTGCCAGCTCACCCTCCCGCACTGAAGCTTTCTTT,CASSPSRTEAFF
-,TRBJ2-2,TRBV7-7,-,TGTGCTAGCAGCTTGGGGGAGAACACCGGGGAGCTGTTTTTT,CASSLGENTGELFF
-,TRBJ2-7,TRBV5-1,TRBD1,TGCGCCAGCAGCTTGGGGTTCGGGACAGGGGGCGACGAGCAGTACTTC,CASSLGFGTGGDEQYF
-,TRBJ1-1,TRBV5-1,TRBD1,TGCGCCAGCAGCTCTACAGGGGTCACTGAAGCTTTCTTT,CASSSTGVTEAFF
-,TRBJ2-2,TRBV7-6,-,TGTGCCAGCAGCCGAATGGCGTCCGGGGAGCTGTTTTTT,CASSRMASGELFF
-,TRBJ2-3,TRBV14,-,TGTGCCAGCAGAAATAGCGGAACCCGCCCAGATACGCAGTATTTT,CASRNSGTRPDTQYF
-,TRBJ1-2,TRBV28,-,TGTGCCAGCAGTCTAGCCTCTCATGGCTACACCTTC,CASSLASHGYTF
few,TRBJ1-5,TRBV7-6,TRBD1,TGTGCCAGCAGTGGGACAGGGCTTCAGCCCCAGCATTTT,CASSGTGLQPQHF
-,TRBJ2-1,TRBV28,TRBD2,TGTGCCAGCAGTTTTCGGGCGGGAGGGTGGACCTACAATGAGCAGTTCTTC,CASSFRAGGWTYNEQFF
-,TRBJ1-2,TRBV7-9,TRBD1,TGTGCCAGCAGCCCCCGACAGGGGAAGGACTATGGCTACACCTTC,CASSPRQGKDYGYTF
-,TRBJ1-2,TRBV14,-,TGTGCCAGCAGCCAAGATTGGGGCGGCGGCTACACCTTC,CASSQDWGGGYTF
-,TRBJ2-7,TRBV9,-,TGTGCCAGCAGCGTAGAAGAACAAGCCTACGAGCAGTACTTC,CASSVEEQAYEQYF
-,TRBJ2-1,TRBV7-9,TRBD2,TGTGCCAGCAGCTTCCAGCGGGAGGACCAGGAGCAGTTCTTC,CASSFQREDQEQFF
-,TRBJ2-1,TRBV20-1,-,TGCAGTGCTAGAGAGTCCAATGAGCAGTTCTTC,CSARESNEQFF